The 32 T cell receptor beta chains presented below share a single source sample, sequenced in a study of T cells expressing NK-cell markers. TCRdb reprocessed the 5' RACE reads and stores each CDR3 protein as one record, lacking DNA. Its clone listing holds 450,000 to 600,000 distinct CDR3 sequences. The material sequenced was blood T cells: a sorted CD56 or NKG2C T cell subset, CD4+ or CD8+ T cells, or bulk PBMC T cells (not recorded which). These receptors were obtained from a man aged 18 to 29 in good health.

V usage is TRBV4-1 and J usage is TRBJ2-1; the TCRdb D gene call, TRBD2, has no DNA to confirm it. The V gene's germline CDR1 is MGHRA and CDR2 YSYEKL. The CDR3 consists of 17 residues. This chain's CDR3 is CASSSLLGGPAHNEQFF.

The chain links TRBV4-3 to TRBJ2-1; TCRdb gives TRBD2 as the D gene, but with no DNA this cannot be confirmed. The CDR3 is 15 amino acids. Per the germline V gene, CDR1 is LGHNA and CDR2 is YSLEER. The CDR3 spells CASSQYSGRNDEQFF.

V usage is TRBV7-9 and J usage is TRBJ1-6; TCRdb lists TRBD1, though no DNA is available to test this call. Germline V lookup: CDR1 SEHNR, CDR2 FQNEAQ (reference sequence). The CDR3 is made up of 16 amino acids. The CDR3 reads CASSATGGNYNSPLHF.

The chain employs TRBV15 and TRBJ2-7; TCRdb indicates TRBD1, and absent DNA this call remains unverified. The CDR3 covers 15 residues. Germline assignment: CDR1 LNHNV and CDR2 YYDKDF (reference sequence). The CDR3 loop reads CATSRETGGDYEQYF.

The chain links TRBV5-1 to TRBJ1-1. This CDR3 is 12 amino acids long. The germline V gene has CDR1 SGHRS and CDR2 YFSETQ. The CDR3 spells CASSLYKSEAFF.

V and J are TRBV11-3 and TRBJ2-1; lacking DNA, the TRBD1 call made by TCRdb goes unchecked. Germline values: CDR1 SGHNT, CDR2 YENEEA. The CDR3 extends over 16 amino acids. CDR3 in amino acids: CASSFATGGIYNEQFF.

This sequence joins TRBV29-1 and TRBJ2-1; TCRdb indicates TRBD2, and absent DNA this call remains unverified. CDR3 length equals 13 residues. Per germline, CDR1 SQVTM and CDR2 ANQGSEA. CDR3 in amino acids: CSVGWTSGYEQFF.

The J gene is TRBJ2-1, the V gene TRBV20-1; TCRdb reports TRBD2, a call that lacks DNA to check it against. Germline V gives CDR1 DFQATT, CDR2 SNEGSKA (reference sequence). The CDR3 covers 16 residues. The chain's CDR3 is CSATEGAGLAGNEQFF.

This sequence joins TRBV27 and TRBJ2-3. The CDR3 loop spans 14 amino acids. Germline-derived CDR1 and CDR2 are MNHEY and SMNVEV (reference sequence). Here the CDR3 reads CASSLVGAADTQYF.

The chain uses TRBV20-1 and TRBJ2-1; TCRdb picks TRBD2, but there is no DNA to check that call. The CDR3 has 16 amino acids. Germline CDR1 DFQATT, CDR2 SNEGSKA (reference sequence). CDR3 in amino acids: CSARDRGGDNYNEQFF.

The V call is TRBV12-3 or TRBV12-4, the J call TRBJ2-1; as DNA is missing, the TRBD1 call by TCRdb cannot be tested. The CDR3 spans 16 residues. CDR3 protein: CATTPGGRSTYNEQFF.

The rearrangement links TRBV7-2 to TRBJ2-2; TCRdb calls TRBD2, which cannot be checked without DNA. Germline CDR1 reads SGHTA; CDR2 reads FQGNSA. The CDR3 has 16 residues. CDR3 amino acids: CASSRRWTSGSGELFF.

CDR3 sequence: CASGLGWDRGSNEQFF. The chain uses TRBV12-5 and TRBJ2-1; TCRdb names TRBD1, which stays unverified in the absence of DNA. The CDR3 is 16 amino acids. Germline values: CDR1 LGHNT, CDR2 FRNRAP.

The rearrangement links TRBV9 to TRBJ2-5; TCRdb reports TRBD1, a call that lacks DNA to check it against. The CDR3 totals 15 residues. Germline V gene sequence: CDR1 SGDLS, CDR2 YYNGEE. This chain's CDR3 is CASSLLGLGEETQYF.

The chain combines TRBV29-1 with TRBJ2-5; the D gene TCRdb calls, TRBD2, cannot be checked with no DNA. The CDR3 loop spans 14 amino acids. Germline loops: CDR1 SQVTM, CDR2 ANQGSEA. CDR3 in amino acids: CSVETSGSLGTQYF.

The chain joins TRBV7-2 to TRBJ2-5. CDR1 is SGHTA, CDR2 FQGNSA, per germline. This CDR3 spans 13 amino acids. CDR3: CASSLVYAETQYF.

This chain joins TRBV11-2 and TRBJ2-2; the D call from TCRdb, TRBD1, cannot be confirmed without DNA. The CDR3 runs 15 residues. Germline CDR1 is SGHAT and CDR2 is FQNNGV. The CDR3 reads CASSPGPGGTGELFF. The whole variable domain, remainder taken from reference TRBV11-2 and TRBJ2-2, is EAGVAQSPRYKIIEKRQSVAFWCNPISGHATLYWYQQILGQGPKLLIQFQNNGVVDDSQLPKDRFSAERLKGVDSTLKIQPAKLEDSAVYLCASSPGPGGTGELFFGEGSRLTVL.

This sequence joins TRBV5-4 and TRBJ2-1; TCRdb calls TRBD2, which cannot be checked without DNA. CDR3 length equals 15 residues. Germline V gene lookup returns CDR1 SGHNT and CDR2 YYREEE (reference sequence). This CDR3 reads CASGVAVGGSNEQFF.

The CDR3 loop reads CASSLPLAGQYNEQFF. The J gene is TRBJ2-1, the V gene TRBV5-1; TCRdb reports TRBD1, a call that lacks DNA to check it against. CDR3 length: 16 residues. CDR1 and CDR2 (germline): SGHRS, YFSETQ.

The chain joins TRBV7-7 to TRBJ1-1; the D call from TCRdb, TRBD1, cannot be confirmed without DNA. Germline lookup yields CDR1 SSHAT and CDR2 FNYEAQ (reference sequence). CDR3 length: 14 amino acids. CDR3 amino acids: CASSLVRRTEEAFF.

The rearrangement links TRBV5-1 to TRBJ2-2; the TRBD2 assignment by TCRdb is unverifiable without DNA. This CDR3 region has 13 residues. Germline CDR1 reads SGHRS; CDR2 reads YFSETQ. The CDR3 loop reads CASFAGVIGELFF.

The chain carries TRBV30 and TRBJ2-1; without DNA, the TCRdb call of TRBD2 cannot be checked. Germline V gives CDR1 GTSNPN, CDR2 SVGIG (reference sequence). This CDR3 is 15 amino acids long. CDR3 sequence reads: CAWSVRGTSGNEQFF.

This rearrangement joins TRBV7-2 to TRBJ1-2. The CDR3 consists of 14 residues. Per germline, CDR1 SGHTA and CDR2 FQGNSA. The CDR3: CASSLGGPNYGYTF.

The V and J genes are TRBV18 and TRBJ2-1; TCRdb designates TRBD1, a call that cannot be tested without DNA. The CDR3 length is 15 residues. Germline V gene sequence: CDR1 KGHSH, CDR2 LQKENI. The CDR3 spells CASSAQGASGNEQFF.

The chain combines TRBV27 with TRBJ2-7; without DNA, the TCRdb call of TRBD1 cannot be checked. Germline lookup yields CDR1 MNHEY and CDR2 SMNVEV (reference sequence). This CDR3 has 16 amino acids. This chain's CDR3 is CASSLTGVRQGGEQYF.

This chain uses TRBV20-1 with TRBJ2-7; the TRBD2 assignment by TCRdb is unverifiable without DNA. The length of the CDR3 is 16 residues. The V gene's germline CDR1 is DFQATT and CDR2 SNEGSKA (reference sequence). The CDR3 loop is CSARDRDYRSSYEQYF.

The chain has TRBV4-2 and TRBJ1-2. This CDR3 comprises 16 residues. Germline loops: CDR1 LGHNA, CDR2 YNFKEQ. CDR3 loop: CASSQDDSIAAYGYTF.

CDR3 sequence: CASSRQAGGRGNTQYF. The gene calls are TRBV7-2 and TRBJ2-3; TCRdb designates TRBD2, a call that cannot be tested without DNA. The CDR3 has 16 amino acids. In germline, CDR1 is SGHTA, CDR2 FQGNSA. Full variable domain (outside the CDR3, taken from reference TRBV7-2 and TRBJ2-3): GAGVSQSPSNKVTEKGKDVELRCDPISGHTALYWYRQSLGQGLEFLIYFQGNSAPDKSGLPSDRFSAERTGGSVSTLTIQRTQQEDSAVYLCASSRQAGGRGNTQYFGPGTRLTVL.

This chain uses TRBV29-1 with TRBJ2-1; TCRdb proposes TRBD2, but this gene call is untestable without DNA. Germline values: CDR1 SQVTM, CDR2 ANQGSEA. This CDR3 region has 15 residues. The CDR3: CSVDGTSSSYNEQFF.

V gene TRBV12-3 or TRBV12-4 combines with J gene TRBJ2-5. The CDR3 has 13 residues. The chain's CDR3 is CASSQRSGETQYF.

The rearrangement links TRBV5-1 to TRBJ2-1; the TRBD2 assignment by TCRdb is unverifiable without DNA. The CDR3 totals 14 residues. Germline-derived CDR1 and CDR2 are SGHRS and YFSETQ. The CDR3 protein is CATSLAGALDEQFF.

The gene calls are TRBV4-3 and TRBJ2-6; the D gene TCRdb calls, TRBD1, cannot be checked with no DNA. The CDR3 spans 16 residues. From germline, CDR1 is LGHNA and CDR2 YSLEER. The CDR3 loop reads CASSHATGSGANVLTF.